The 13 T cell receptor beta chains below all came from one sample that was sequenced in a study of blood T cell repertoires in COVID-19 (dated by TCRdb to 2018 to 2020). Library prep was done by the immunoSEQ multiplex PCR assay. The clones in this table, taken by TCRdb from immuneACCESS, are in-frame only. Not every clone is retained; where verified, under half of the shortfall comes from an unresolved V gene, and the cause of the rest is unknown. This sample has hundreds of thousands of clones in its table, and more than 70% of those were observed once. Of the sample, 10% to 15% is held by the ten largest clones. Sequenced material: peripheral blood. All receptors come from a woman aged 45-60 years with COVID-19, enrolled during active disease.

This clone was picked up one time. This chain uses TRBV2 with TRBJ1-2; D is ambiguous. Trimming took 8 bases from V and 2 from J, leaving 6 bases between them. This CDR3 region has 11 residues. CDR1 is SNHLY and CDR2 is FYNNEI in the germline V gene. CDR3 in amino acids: CASAANYGYTF. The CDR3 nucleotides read TGTGCCAGCGCTGCGAACTATGGCTACACCTTC.

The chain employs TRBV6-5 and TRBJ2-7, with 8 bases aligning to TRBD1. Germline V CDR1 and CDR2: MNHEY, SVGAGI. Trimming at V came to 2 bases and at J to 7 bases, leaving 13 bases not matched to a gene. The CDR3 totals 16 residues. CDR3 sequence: CASSYHGTGFMGEQYF. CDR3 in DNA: TGTGCCAGCAGTTACCATGGGACAGGCTTTATGGGGGAGCAGTACTTC.

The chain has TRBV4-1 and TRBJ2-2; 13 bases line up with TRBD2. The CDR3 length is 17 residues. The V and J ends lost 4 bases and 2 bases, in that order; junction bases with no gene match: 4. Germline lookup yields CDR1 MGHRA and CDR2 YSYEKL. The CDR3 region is CASSRTSGGANTGELFF. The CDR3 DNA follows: TGCGCCAGCAGCCGGACTAGCGGGGGAGCTAACACCGGGGAGCTGTTTTTT.

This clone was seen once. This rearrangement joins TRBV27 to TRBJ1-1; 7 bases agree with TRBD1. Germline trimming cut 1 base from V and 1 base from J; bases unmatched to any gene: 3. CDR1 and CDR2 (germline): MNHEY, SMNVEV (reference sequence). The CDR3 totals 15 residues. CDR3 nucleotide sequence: TGTGCCAGCAGTTTATGGGCAGGGGGGAACACTGAAGCTTTCTTT. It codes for CASSLWAGGNTEAFF.

The CDR3 sequence: CASSWGDTEAFF. The CDR3 bases are TGCGCCAGCAGCTGGGGGGACACTGAAGCTTTCTTT. J is TRBJ1-1 and V is TRBV5-1; D may be TRBD1 (5 bases). V was clipped by 3 bases and J by 3 bases, with 6 bases between them. The CDR3 runs 12 residues. CDR1 is SGHRS and CDR2 is YFSETQ in the germline V gene.

This CDR3 reads CASSFPPFGTDTQYF. CDR3 nucleotides: TGTGCCAGCAGCTTTCCCCCCTTTGGCACAGATACGCAGTATTTT. This chain uses TRBV5-6 with TRBJ2-3; D unresolved. This CDR3 region has 15 residues. Trimming took off 2 bases at V and 1 base at J, with 11 bases between the two ends. Germline CDR1 SGHDT, CDR2 YYEEEE.

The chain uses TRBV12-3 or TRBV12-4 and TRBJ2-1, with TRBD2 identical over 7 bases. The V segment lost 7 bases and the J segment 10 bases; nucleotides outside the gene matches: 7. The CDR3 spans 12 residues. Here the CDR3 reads CASTPGGGEQFF. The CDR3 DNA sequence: TGTGCCAGCACCCCCGGGGGAGGGGAGCAGTTCTTC.

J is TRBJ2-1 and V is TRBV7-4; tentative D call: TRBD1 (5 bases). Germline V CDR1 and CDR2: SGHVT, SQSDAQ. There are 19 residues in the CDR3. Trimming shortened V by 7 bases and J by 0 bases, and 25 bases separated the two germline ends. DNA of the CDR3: TGTGCCAGCACCTTGGGGCTGAATGGTGACCCGAGCTCCTACAATGAGCAGTTCTTC. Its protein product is CASTLGLNGDPSSYNEQFF. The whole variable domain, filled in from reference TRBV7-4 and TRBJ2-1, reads GAGVSQSPRYKVAKRGRDVALRCDSISGHVTLYWYRQTLGQGSEVLTYSQSDAQRDKSGRPSGRFSAERPERSVSTLKIQRTEQGDSAVYLCASTLGLNGDPSSYNEQFFGPGTRLTVL.

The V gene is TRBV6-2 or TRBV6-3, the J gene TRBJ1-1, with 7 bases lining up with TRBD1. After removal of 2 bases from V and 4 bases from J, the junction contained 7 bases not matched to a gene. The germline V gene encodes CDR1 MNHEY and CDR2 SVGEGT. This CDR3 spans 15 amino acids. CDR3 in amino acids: CASSYLQGLGTEAFF. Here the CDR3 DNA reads TGTGCCAGCAGTTACCTACAGGGGTTAGGCACTGAAGCTTTCTTT.

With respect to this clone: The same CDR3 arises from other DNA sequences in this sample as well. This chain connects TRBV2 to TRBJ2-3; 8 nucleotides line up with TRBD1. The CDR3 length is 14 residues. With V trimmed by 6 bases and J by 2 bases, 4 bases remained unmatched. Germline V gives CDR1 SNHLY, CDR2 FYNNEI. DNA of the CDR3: TGTGCCAGCAGCCCGGACAGGGCCACAGATACGCAGTATTTT. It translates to CASSPDRATDTQYF.

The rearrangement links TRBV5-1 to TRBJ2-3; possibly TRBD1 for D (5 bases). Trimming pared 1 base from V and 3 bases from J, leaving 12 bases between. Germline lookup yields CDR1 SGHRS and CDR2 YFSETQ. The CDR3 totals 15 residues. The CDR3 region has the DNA TGCGCCAGCAGCTTGAATCCCCAGGGAACAGATACGCAGTATTTT. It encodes CASSLNPQGTDTQYF. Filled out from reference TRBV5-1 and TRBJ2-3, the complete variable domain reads KAGVTQTPRYLIKTRGQQVTLSCSPISGHRSVSWYQQTPGQGLQFLFEYFSETQRNKGNFPGRFSGRQFSNSRSEMNVSTLELGDSALYLCASSLNPQGTDTQYFGPGTRLTVL.

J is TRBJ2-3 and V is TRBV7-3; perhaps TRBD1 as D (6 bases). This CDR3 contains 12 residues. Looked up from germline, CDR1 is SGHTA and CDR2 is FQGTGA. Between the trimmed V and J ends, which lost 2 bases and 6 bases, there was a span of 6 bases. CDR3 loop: CASSLQGDTQYF. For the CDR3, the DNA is TGTGCCAGCAGCTTACAGGGGGATACGCAGTATTTT.

The CDR3 reads CASRSGLMNTEAFF. The DNA for the CDR3 is TGTGCCAGTAGAAGCGGTTTAATGAACACTGAAGCTTTCTTT. V and J are TRBV19 and TRBJ1-1; D is ambiguous. This CDR3 has 14 residues. V lost 6 bases, J lost 0 bases, and 11 bases lay in between. Per germline, CDR1 LNHDA and CDR2 SQIVND (reference sequence). Using reference TRBV19 and TRBJ1-1 for the parts outside the CDR3, the full variable domain is DGGITQSPKYLFRKEGQNVTLSCEQNLNHDAMYWYRQDPGQGLRLIYYSQIVNDFQKGDIAEGYSVSREKKESFPLTVTSAQKNPTAFYLCASRSGLMNTEAFFGQGTRLTVV.